The present T cell receptor (beta chain) was sequenced within a study of blood T cell repertoires in COVID-19. Study-level information: Researchers got acute and convalescent COVID-19 samples from the United States, Italy and Spain.

Sequencing was performed with immunoSEQ multiplex PCR; in TCRdb, only in-frame clones are kept and a portion is missing. Counted here are about half a million clones, about 91% occurring once; the ten biggest clones make up approximately 0.9%. Patients at the Seattle site were enrolled during active infection and followed longitudinally. This CDR3 has 13 amino acids. Trimming left V 6 bases short and J 11 bases short, with 19 bases between. Germline CDR1 MNHEY, CDR2 SVGAGI. The chain uses TRBV6-5 and TRBJ1-1; D might be TRBD1 (6 bases). What was sequenced was peripheral blood. The receptor was derived from a man between 18 and 35 years old with COVID-19, enrolled during active disease. CDR3 nucleotides: TGTGCCAGCAGAAGACAGGCACCCGGGGGGGCTTTCTTT. Amino acids: CASRRQAPGGAFF.